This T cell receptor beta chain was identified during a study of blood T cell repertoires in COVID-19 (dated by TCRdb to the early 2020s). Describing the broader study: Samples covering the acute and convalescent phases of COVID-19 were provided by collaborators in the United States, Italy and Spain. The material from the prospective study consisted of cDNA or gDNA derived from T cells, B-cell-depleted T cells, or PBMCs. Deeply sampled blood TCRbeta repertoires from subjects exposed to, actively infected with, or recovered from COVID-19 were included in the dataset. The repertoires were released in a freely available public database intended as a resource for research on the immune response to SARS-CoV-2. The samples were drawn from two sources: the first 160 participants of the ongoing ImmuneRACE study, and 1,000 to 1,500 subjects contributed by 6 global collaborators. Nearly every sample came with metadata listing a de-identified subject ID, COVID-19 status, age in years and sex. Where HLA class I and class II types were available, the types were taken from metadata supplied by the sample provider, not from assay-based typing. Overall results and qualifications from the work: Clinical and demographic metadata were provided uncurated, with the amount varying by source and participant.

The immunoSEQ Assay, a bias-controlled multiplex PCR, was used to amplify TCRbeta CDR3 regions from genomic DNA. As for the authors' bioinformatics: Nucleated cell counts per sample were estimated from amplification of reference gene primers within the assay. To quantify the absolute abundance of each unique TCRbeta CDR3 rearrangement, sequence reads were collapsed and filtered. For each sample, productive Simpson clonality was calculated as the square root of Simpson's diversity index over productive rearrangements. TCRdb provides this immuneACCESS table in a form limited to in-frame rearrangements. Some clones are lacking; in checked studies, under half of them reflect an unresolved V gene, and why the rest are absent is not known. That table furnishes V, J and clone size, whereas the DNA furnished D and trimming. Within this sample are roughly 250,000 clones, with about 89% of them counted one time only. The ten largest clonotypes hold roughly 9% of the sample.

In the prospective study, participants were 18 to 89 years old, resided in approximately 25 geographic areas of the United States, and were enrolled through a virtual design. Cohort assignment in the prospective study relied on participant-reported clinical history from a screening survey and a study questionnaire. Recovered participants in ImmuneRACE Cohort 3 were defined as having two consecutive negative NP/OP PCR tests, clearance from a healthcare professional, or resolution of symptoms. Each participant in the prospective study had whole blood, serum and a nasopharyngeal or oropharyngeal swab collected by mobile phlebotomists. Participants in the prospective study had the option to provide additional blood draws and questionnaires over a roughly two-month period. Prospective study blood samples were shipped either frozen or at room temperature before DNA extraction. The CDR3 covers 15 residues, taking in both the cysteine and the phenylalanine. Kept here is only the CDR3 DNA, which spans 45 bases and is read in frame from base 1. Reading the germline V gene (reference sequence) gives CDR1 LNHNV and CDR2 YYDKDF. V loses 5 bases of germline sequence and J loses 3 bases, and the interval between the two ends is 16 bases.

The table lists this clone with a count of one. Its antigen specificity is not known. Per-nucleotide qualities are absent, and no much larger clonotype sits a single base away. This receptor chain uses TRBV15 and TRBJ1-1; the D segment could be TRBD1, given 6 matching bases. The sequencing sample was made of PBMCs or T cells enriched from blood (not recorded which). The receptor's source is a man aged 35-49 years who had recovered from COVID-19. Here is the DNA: TGTGCCACCAGCGAACCTCAACAGGGTCACACTGAAGCTTTCTTT. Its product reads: CATSEPQQGHTEAFF.